Listed below are T cell receptor beta chains from one sample, sequenced in a study of shared clonotypes between healthy human individuals. Profiling relied on immunoSEQ multiplex PCR, and the TCRdb table lists in-frame clones only, not all of them. The sample yields 650,000 to 800,000 clones, about 91% seen once. Sequenced sample: naive CD8+ T cells sorted from blood. These TCRs come from a man aged 25-45 years in good health. Each CDR3 is given with its conserved first and last residue. D genes are given only for firm matches. The size of a clone is reported for some rows only, either as once, few or many, or as a class for expanded clones.

d_call	v_call	clone_size	j_call	cdr3_length	cdr3_nt	cdr3_aa
-	TRBV7-9	-	TRBJ2-1	11	TGTGCCAGCAGTTTTGGCAATGAGCAGTTCTTC	CASSFGNEQFF
TRBD2	TRBV7-2	-	TRBJ2-3	15	TGTGCCAGCAGCTTAGGACTAGCGTGGGCAGATACGCAGTATTTT	CASSLGLAWADTQYF
-	TRBV6-6	once	TRBJ1-3	15	TGTGCCAGCAGTTACGAGGGATCTCGGGGAGACACCATATATTTT	CASSYEGSRGDTIYF
TRBD1	TRBV7-9	-	TRBJ1-1	16	TGTGCCAGCAGCACAAGTGGACAGGGGGAGTACACTGAAGCTTTCTTT	CASSTSGQGEYTEAFF
-	TRBV7-6	-	TRBJ2-2	14	TGTGCCAGCAGGTTAGAGGAGGACACCGGGGAGCTGTTTTTT	CASRLEEDTGELFF
-	TRBV11-2	-	TRBJ2-7	16	TGTGCCAGCAGCCCCTTTACGGTGGCACCCGATGAGGAGCAGTACTTC	CASSPFTVAPDEEQYF
-	TRBV6-6	-	TRBJ2-1	14	TGTGCCAGCAGTTATGCGGGGACCTACAATGAGCAGTTCTTC	CASSYAGTYNEQFF
TRBD2	TRBV7-9	-	TRBJ2-1	12	TGTGCCAGCAGCGGACTAGCCCGTGAGCAGTTCTTC	CASSGLAREQFF
-	TRBV5-5	-	TRBJ1-5	15	TGTGCCAGCAGCTTGACAGATTATAGCAATCAGCCCCAGCATTTT	CASSLTDYSNQPQHF
-	TRBV9	-	TRBJ2-5	15	TGTGCCAGCAGCGTCTTTGGGCGGGCGAAAGAGACCCAGTACTTC	CASSVFGRAKETQYF
-	TRBV27	-	TRBJ1-1	13	TGTGCCAGCTCTCTGGGACGGTCCACTGAAGCTTTCTTT	CASSLGRSTEAFF
TRBD2	TRBV7-3	-	TRBJ2-7	13	TGTGCCAGCAGCTTAGCGGGAGAACGGGAGCAGTACTTC	CASSLAGEREQYF
-	TRBV7-9	-	TRBJ1-5	14	TGTGCCAGCAGCGAAGAGGCCCTTAATCAGCCCCAGCATTTT	CASSEEALNQPQHF
-	TRBV7-9	-	TRBJ2-7	13	TGTGCCAGCAGCTTAGGTGCTGGGAACGAGCAGTACTTC	CASSLGAGNEQYF
-	TRBV6-5	few	TRBJ1-3	16	TGTGCCAGCAGTTACTCGGGGTTCATGGGAGGGAACACCATATATTTT	CASSYSGFMGGNTIYF
-	TRBV6-1	-	TRBJ2-1	14	TGTGCCAGCAGTGGAGCGGTCAGCTACAATGAGCAGTTCTTC	CASSGAVSYNEQFF
-	TRBV27	-	TRBJ2-7	15	TGTGCCAGCAGTTTATCTTTCACCTTCTCCTACGAGCAGTACTTC	CASSLSFTFSYEQYF
TRBD2	TRBV10-2	-	TRBJ2-7	14	TGCGCCAGCTCGTCCGGGGGGTTCTCCTACGAGCAGTACTTC	CASSSGGFSYEQYF
-	TRBV30	-	TRBJ1-1	13	TGTGCCTGGAGTGACTGGGAGTGGACTGAAGCTTTCTTT	CAWSDWEWTEAFF
TRBD1	TRBV6-5	-	TRBJ1-5	15	TGTGCCAGCAGATCGACAGGGGTAGGCAATCAGCCCCAGCATTTT	CASRSTGVGNQPQHF
-	TRBV18	-	TRBJ2-2	16	TGTGCCAGCTCACGGACCCCCGGGGACGACGTGGGGGAGCTGTTTTTT	CASSRTPGDDVGELFF
-	TRBV9	-	TRBJ2-3	16	TGTGCCAGCAACGGGGGACCTACGGGGAGCACAGATACGCAGTATTTT	CASNGGPTGSTDTQYF
-	TRBV30	few	TRBJ2-7	13	TGTGCCTGGAGTGGAGCCCGACGCTACGAGCAGTACTTC	CAWSGARRYEQYF
-	TRBV18	-	TRBJ2-1	13	TGTGCCAGCTCACCACAGGGATACAATGAGCAGTTCTTC	CASSPQGYNEQFF
-	TRBV29-1	-	TRBJ2-1	13	TGCAGCGTTGTGATTCACTCTGACAATGAGCAGTTCTTC	CSVVIHSDNEQFF
TRBD2	TRBV10-3	-	TRBJ2-7	14	TGTGCCATCAGCCCCGGGACTAGCGGATACGAGCAGTACTTC	CAISPGTSGYEQYF
-	TRBV6-1	-	TRBJ1-1	10	TGTGCCAGCAGAGGTATTGAAGCTTTCTTT	CASRGIEAFF
-	TRBV29-1	-	TRBJ2-1	13	TGCAGCGTCGAGTTAGACAGGTGGGATGAGCAGTTCTTC	CSVELDRWDEQFF
-	TRBV4-3	-	TRBJ2-7	13	TGCGCCAGCAGCCAAGATTCTGGCGGCGAGCAGTACTTC	CASSQDSGGEQYF
-	TRBV5-5	once	TRBJ2-3	16	TGTGCCAGCAGCTTGTTCCGGGGGCTAAGCACAGATACGCAGTATTTT	CASSLFRGLSTDTQYF
TRBD1	TRBV5-1	-	TRBJ1-1	17	TGCGCCAGCAGCTTCTCGGGACAGGGTGGATTGGGGACTGAAGCTTTCTTT	CASSFSGQGGLGTEAFF
-	TRBV27	-	TRBJ2-7	14	TGTGCCAGCAGTCTCAGGGACCACACATCCGAGCAGTACTTC	CASSLRDHTSEQYF
TRBD2	TRBV7-9	-	TRBJ2-1	16	TGTGCCAGCAGCACCCGGACTAGCGGGATAACAAATGAGCAGTTCTTC	CASSTRTSGITNEQFF
-	TRBV27	-	TRBJ1-2	14	TGTGCCAGCAGTTTATCGGACGAAATGCATGGCTACACCTTC	CASSLSDEMHGYTF
-	TRBV7-9	-	TRBJ1-1	12	TGTGCCAGCAGCTTAGAGGCCACTGAAGCTTTCTTT	CASSLEATEAFF
-	TRBV9	-	TRBJ2-2	12	TGTGCCAGCAGGCAAGGAGGCGGGGAGCTGTTTTTT	CASRQGGGELFF
-	TRBV7-6	-	TRBJ2-7	15	TGTGCCAGCAGCCCCAACCCTGGAAGCTCCTACGAGCAGTACTTC	CASSPNPGSSYEQYF
-	TRBV7-6	-	TRBJ2-3	13	TGTGCCAGCAGCTTAAGTTTCACAGATACGCAGTATTTT	CASSLSFTDTQYF
-	TRBV28	-	TRBJ1-1	16	TGTGCCAGCAGTTTATCCCCAGGAGGGGGATACACTGAAGCTTTCTTT	CASSLSPGGGYTEAFF
-	TRBV28	-	TRBJ2-7	14	TGTGCCAGCAGTTTACAAGCTAGCGTGTACGAGCAGTACTTC	CASSLQASVYEQYF
-	TRBV27	once	TRBJ2-3	16	TGTGCCAGCAGTTTAACAATCAGTGAGGGTACAGATACGCAGTATTTT	CASSLTISEGTDTQYF
-	TRBV7-3	-	TRBJ2-1	14	TGTGCCAGCAGCCCAGAGCCGGACTACAATGAGCAGTTCTTC	CASSPEPDYNEQFF
-	TRBV15	-	TRBJ2-7	16	TGTGCCACCAGCAGAGTGGGCCCGGGCAGCACCTACGAGCAGTACTTC	CATSRVGPGSTYEQYF
-	TRBV4-1	-	TRBJ2-3	14	TGCGCCAGCAGCCTATATATCGGCACAGATACGCAGTATTTT	CASSLYIGTDTQYF
-	TRBV5-1	-	TRBJ1-5	13	TGCGCCAGCAGCCCTTGGGGGGGTCAGCCCCAGCATTTT	CASSPWGGQPQHF
TRBD1	TRBV7-9	-	TRBJ2-7	14	TGTGCCAGCAGCCCGCCGACAGGGACCTACGAGCAGTACTTC	CASSPPTGTYEQYF
TRBD1	TRBV7-9	-	TRBJ2-7	16	TGTGCCAGCAGCTTAGCGCTTTCAGGGGGCTCCTACGAGCAGTACTTC	CASSLALSGGSYEQYF
-	TRBV7-6	-	TRBJ2-7	16	TGTGCCAGCAGCTTAGCGCCCAGGGTCGGTAGCTACGAGCAGTACTTC	CASSLAPRVGSYEQYF